By share, the clone carrying this TCR beta chain counts as medium-sized. This sample is part of a study of blood T cell repertoires in COVID-19. The Seattle site enrolled patients during active infection and followed them longitudinally. This CDR3 spans 16 amino acids. V lost 2 bases, J lost 5 bases, and 9 bases stayed unmatched. Per the germline V gene, CDR1 is SEHNR and CDR2 is FQNEAQ (reference sequence). Per the study methods: Estimation of nucleated cell counts was performed using reference gene primer amplification. Libraries were prepared by immunoSEQ multiplex PCR; TCRdb keeps only in-frame clonotypes and omits some of them. V and J calls and clone size follow that table, whereas D and trimming were derived from the DNA. The data show over 10,000 clones, around 71% seen once.

Sequenced: peripheral blood. This chain links TRBV7-9 with TRBJ2-5, with 9 bases that match TRBD2. The sequence came from a man aged 55 to 70 with COVID-19, enrolled during active disease. The CDR3 bases are TGTGCCAGCAGCTTATTAGCGGGAGTGGTTATGGAGACCCAGTACTTC. Amino acids: CASSLLAGVVMETQYF.